This entry describes one T cell receptor (beta chain). What this receptor recognizes is not known. Base qualities are not provided; no much larger clone lies one nucleotide away. The immunoSEQ hsTCRB v3.0 assay was used at survey level resolution for TRB variable region sequencing. The targeted TRB sequencing depth was about 40,000-50,000 T-cell genomes per sample. TRB libraries were pooled and sequenced on an Illumina MiSeq using a v3 150-cycle kit. As for the original processing: Repertoire analysis was run in R within a reproducible Nextflow workflow that covered QC, data transformation and analysis. LymphoSeq2, an R package for exploring AIRR-Seq data, was used to implement custom analyses. A few samples yielding fewer than 5000 total TRB sequences were excluded, leaving roughly 200 analyzed HIV repertoires. Of the 188 retained HIV repertoires, almost 60 were collected before and around 130 after ART initiation. Each repertoire was downsampled to 5000 TRB nucleotide sequences, and summary statistics were averaged across 100 downsampling iterations. Only TRB sequences with CDR3 regions of at least seven amino acids were retained for analysis. A Shannon entropy-derived clonality score and the Gini coefficient were used to measure diversity. Repertoire networks linked the top 5000 CDR3 amino acid sequences whenever two sequences differed by an edit distance of one. Antigen specificity groups and MHC restriction were predicted for TRB CDR3 amino acid sequences with GLIPH2. Known CMV, EBV, HIV or tissue antigen associations were flagged by matching CDR3 amino acid sequences against VDJdb and McPAS-TCR. Pre-ART, post-ART and control groups were compared with Wilcoxon signed-rank tests and Holm-Bonferroni correction. TCRdb provides this immuneACCESS table in a form limited to in-frame rearrangements. Some clones are lacking; in checked studies, under half of them reflect an unresolved V gene, and why the rest are absent is not known. That table gives V, J and clone size, and the DNA gave D and trimming. The sample includes 16,000 or so clones, with 77% observed a single time. The ten largest clones capture roughly a fifth of the sample.

The data belong to a study of long-term antiretroviral therapy in people with HIV (dated by TCRdb to 2021 to 2024). The study in broad terms: The earliest samples were collected about a decade before the 2015 WHO recommendation for immediate ART, when ART was typically delayed until CD4 counts fell. Whether ART initiation and durable HIV suppression were associated with changes in peripheral blood TRB repertoire composition and diversity was tested in a retrospective serial study. A total of around 190 cryopreserved PBMC samples came from 30 adults with confirmed HIV infection and were collected serially over a mean of roughly six years (range 1-12). About 35% of the 30 participants with HIV were female. Test extractions of a monoclonal T-cell line alongside some 35 polyclonal samples showed no cross-contamination during QIAcube processing.

Counted from cysteine to phenylalanine, this CDR3 has 17 amino acids. The only DNA kept is the CDR3, 51 bases in frame from the first base. The V and J ends are trimmed by 1 base and 0 bases, leaving 15 bases between them. The germline V gene gives CDR1 as SGHDN and CDR2 as FVKESK. Beyond this particular receptor, the publication reports: Starting ART was linked to a significant rise in TRB diversity, yet even after long-term ART the diversity remained significantly lower than in transplant donor controls. Since PBMC availability was limited, sequencing covered only the TCR beta chain, with no alpha chain pairing. Samples dated from about 2004 to 2018, and the ART regimens used may be less effective than current ones. Expanded TRB clones identified before ART initiation dominated the repertoire at all time points, although this dominance fluctuated and declined in many PLHIV after ART. No data were available on ART adherence, viral resistance or therapy changes, limiting inferences about post-ART repertoire changes. Unsorted PBMC were profiled instead of sorted CD4+ and CD8+ T cells because pre-ART samples had limited cell numbers. Narrower CDR3 length ranges were observed in HIV repertoires than in controls, and an antigen-experienced repertoire with only a slight naive shift after ART was suggested by the network structure.

Participants were included only if at least one PBMC sample before ART initiation and at least two post-ART samples were available. Treatment was received in the United States of America by all participants with HIV. Before DNA extraction, cryopreserved samples containing roughly 0.85-11 million PBMC were thawed and washed. At the time of the earliest PBMC sample, participants with HIV were aged between roughly 20 and 54 years. Per participant, PBMC samples came from 1-4 timepoints prior to ART initiation and 2-8 timepoints following ART initiation, for a median of 7 samples. Serial HIV viral load, CD4+ T-cell count, ART history and demographic data were obtained for every participant. Genomic DNA was extracted from unsorted PBMC with a Qiagen kit on a QIAcube, with processing performed in batches of 12 samples.

The sequences come from unsorted PBMCs, collected 2.1 years after starting antiretroviral therapy. This chain joins TRBV14 to TRBJ1-1; a tentative D call is TRBD1 (6 bases match). This clonotype originated in a man aged 40-50 years with HIV. The encoded CDR3 is CASSQGLGGLVNTEAFF. The nucleotides read TGTGCCAGCAGCCAAGGGCTTGGGGGGCTCGTGAACACTGAAGCTTTCTTT. The full variable domain, with segments outside the CDR3 supplied by the reference TRBV14 and TRBJ1-1 proteins, appears as EAGVTQFPSHSVIEKGQTVTLRCDPISGHDNLYWYRRVMGKEIKFLLHFVKESKQDESGMPNNRFLAERTGGTYSTLKVQPAELEDSGVYFCASSQGLGGLVNTEAFFGQGTRLTVV.